The 18 T cell receptor beta chains below all came from one sample that was sequenced in a study of T cell changes during pregnancy in multiple sclerosis. The repertoire was sequenced with immunoSEQ multiplex PCR; TCRdb's copy has only in-frame clones and lacks some. The data show about 60,000 clones, approximately 91% seen once. Source: peripheral blood, taken in the second trimester of pregnancy. These receptors originate from a female donor with multiple sclerosis, enrolled in a pregnancy study.

This clone is labeled medium-sized. This sequence joins TRBV4-2 and TRBJ2-7; 10 bases fit TRBD2. The CDR3 spans 15 residues. The germline CDR1 and CDR2 sequences are LGHNA and YNFKEQ. V dropped 2 bases and J dropped 2; count of bases not matched to a gene: 3. CDR3 protein: CASSQLAGEAYEQYF. DNA of the CDR3: TGTGCCAGCAGCCAACTAGCGGGGGAGGCCTACGAGCAGTACTTC.

V and J are TRBV28 and TRBJ2-7, with D unclear. Germline loops: CDR1 MDHEN, CDR2 SYDVKM. The CDR3 extends over 12 amino acids. Trimming removed 1 base at V and 2 bases at J, with 3 bases between. The CDR3 nucleotides are TGTGCCAGCAGTTTATACACCTACGAGCAGTACTTC. Its translation is CASSLYTYEQYF.

The rearrangement links TRBV5-1 to TRBJ1-2; 8 bases are shared with TRBD1. After removal of 4 bases from V and 10 bases from J, the junction contained 9 bases not matched to a gene. This CDR3 region has 13 residues. Germline lookup yields CDR1 SGHRS and CDR2 YFSETQ. In DNA form, the CDR3 reads TGCGCCAGCAGCCCTTTAGGACAGGGTCCCTACACCTTC. It is translated as CASSPLGQGPYTF. The complete variable domain, with remaining parts taken from reference TRBV5-1 and TRBJ1-2, reads KAGVTQTPRYLIKTRGQQVTLSCSPISGHRSVSWYQQTPGQGLQFLFEYFSETQRNKGNFPGRFSGRQFSNSRSEMNVSTLELGDSALYLCASSPLGQGPYTFGSGTRLTVV.

This clone was seen only a few times. V usage is TRBV7-9 and J usage is TRBJ2-1; 7 nucleotides match TRBD1. Losses at the gene ends were 4 bases for V and 0 bases for J; bases not matched to a gene: 9. Germline assignment: CDR1 SEHNR and CDR2 FQNEAQ (reference sequence). The CDR3 is made up of 17 amino acids. The CDR3: CASSSEGGWGSYNEQFF. The CDR3, as DNA: TGTGCCAGCAGCTCGGAAGGGGGCTGGGGCTCCTACAATGAGCAGTTCTTC. Complete variable domain (other parts from reference TRBV7-9 and TRBJ2-1): DTGVSQNPRHKITKRGQNVTFRCDPISEHNRLYWYRQTLGQGPEFLTYFQNEAQLEKSRLLSDRFSAERPKGSFSTLEIQRTEQGDSAMYLCASSSEGGWGSYNEQFFGPGTRLTVL.

The chain carries TRBV2 and TRBJ1-5, with D uncertain. This CDR3 is built from 15 residues. Germline loops: CDR1 SNHLY, CDR2 FYNNEI. The V end was cut by 6 bases, the J end by 7 bases, with 19 bases between. CDR3 in amino acids: CASSDKNIERQPQHF. CDR3 sequence (DNA): TGTGCCAGCAGCGATAAAAATATAGAGAGACAGCCCCAGCATTTT.

This clone was observed a single time. The chain employs TRBV30 and TRBJ2-1; no clear D gene. The CDR3 totals 11 residues. The V end was cut by 2 bases, the J end by 7 bases, with 6 bases between. Per germline, CDR1 GTSNPN and CDR2 SVGIG (reference sequence). The CDR3: CAWSPQNEQFF. The DNA of the CDR3 is TGTGCCTGGAGTCCCCAGAATGAGCAGTTCTTC.

The chain is built from TRBV5-6 and TRBJ1-5, with 8 bases aligning to TRBD1. CDR1 is SGHDT, CDR2 YYEEEE, per germline. V lost 0 bases, J lost 4 bases, and 3 bases stayed unmatched. This CDR3 contains 15 residues. CDR3 protein: CASSLGTGMNQPQHF. CDR3 coding DNA: TGTGCCAGCAGCTTGGGGACAGGGATGAATCAGCCCCAGCATTTT. The full variable domain, in which reference TRBV5-6 and TRBJ1-5 provide the parts outside the CDR3, is DAGVTQSPTHLIKTRGQQVTLRCSPKSGHDTVSWYQQALGQGPQFIFQYYEEEERQRGNFPDRFSGHQFPNYSSELNVNALLLGDSALYLCASSLGTGMNQPQHFGDGTRLSIL.

This clone was detected once. The chain joins TRBV2 to TRBJ1-1; the D gene is possibly TRBD1 (5 bases). Germline loops: CDR1 SNHLY, CDR2 FYNNEI. This CDR3 contains 14 residues. The V and J ends lost 2 bases and 5 bases respectively, with 12 bases between them. CDR3: CASSEIRVVTEAFF. In DNA, the CDR3 is TGTGCCAGCAGTGAAATCAGGGTAGTAACTGAAGCTTTCTTT.

The CDR3 DNA reads TGCAGCGTGACTAGCGGTGTCACAGATACGCAGTATTTT. Its translation: CSVTSGVTDTQYF. V and J are TRBV29-1 and TRBJ2-3, with TRBD2 matching over 9 bases. The trim removed 6 bases at V and 2 bases at J, leaving 3 bases unmatched. From germline, CDR1 is SQVTM and CDR2 ANQGSEA. CDR3 length equals 13 residues.

The chain recombines TRBV19 with TRBJ2-7; 10 bases fit TRBD2. V lost 3 bases to trimming and J lost 4 bases; unmatched junction nucleotides: 6. This CDR3 contains 15 residues. Per the germline V gene, CDR1 is LNHDA and CDR2 is SQIVND (reference sequence). CDR3 loop: CASSMSSSGGYEQYF. As DNA, the CDR3 is TGTGCCAGTAGTATGTCCTCTAGCGGGGGATACGAGCAGTACTTC.

The chain has TRBV5-1 and TRBJ2-2, with D maybe TRBD1 (6 bases). V was trimmed by 2 bases and J by 4 bases, leaving 12 bases between them. The CDR3 sequence is 15 residues long. Germline-derived CDR1 and CDR2 are SGHRS and YFSETQ. The CDR3 sequence: CASSLLTGSTGELFF. Written as DNA, the CDR3 is TGCGCCAGCAGCTTATTAACAGGGTCCACCGGGGAGCTGTTTTTT.

The V and J genes are TRBV9 and TRBJ2-5; D is possibly TRBD2 (5 bases). V lost 0 bases and J 3 bases, leaving 21 bases between the germline ends. The CDR3 runs to 18 residues. Germline V gene sequence: CDR1 SGDLS, CDR2 YYNGEE. The CDR3, as DNA: TGTGCCAGCAGCGTAGGCCCGGGAATTGGATGGGTGGAAGAGACCCAGTACTTC. It codes for CASSVGPGIGWVEETQYF.

The rearrangement uses TRBV15 and TRBJ2-1, with 7 bases that match TRBD1. CDR3 length: 18 residues. Trimming at V came to 2 bases and at J to 4 bases, leaving 14 bases not matched to a gene. Germline assignment: CDR1 LNHNV and CDR2 YYDKDF (reference sequence). The CDR3 sequence is CATSRSGQVGIRYNEQFF. In DNA, the CDR3 is TGTGCCACCAGCAGATCAGGACAGGTGGGGATAAGGTACAATGAGCAGTTCTTC.

This clone came up once. The CDR3, as DNA: TGTGCCAGCAGTTATCTGGGGGCTAGCCTCAATGAGCAGTTCTTC. Translation gives CASSYLGASLNEQFF. This chain uses TRBV6-6 with TRBJ2-1; weak D call: TRBD1 (6 bases). V was pared by 3 bases and J by 6 bases, with 15 bases between. Germline CDR1 reads MNHNY; CDR2 reads SVGAGI (reference sequence). The CDR3 is 15 residues long.

The V call is TRBV30, the J call TRBJ2-5, with TRBD1 matching over 7 bases. With V trimmed by 7 bases and J by 1 base, 3 bases remained unmatched. CDR1 GTSNPN and CDR2 SVGIG come from the germline V gene (reference sequence). CDR3 length equals 12 residues. The CDR3 sequence is CASRTGQETQYF. The CDR3 DNA follows: TGTGCCTCGCGGACAGGCCAAGAGACCCAGTACTTC.

CDR3: CASSPAGAGNEKLFF. The CDR3 DNA follows: TGTGCCAGCAGCCCGGCGGGGGCGGGGAATGAAAAACTGTTTTTT. The chain is built from TRBV6-5 and TRBJ1-4; possibly TRBD1 for D (6 bases). Germline V lookup: CDR1 MNHEY, CDR2 SVGAGI. V lost 6 bases to trimming and J lost 5 bases, with 16 bases between them. The CDR3 has 15 amino acids.

This clone is a singleton in its sample. The gene calls are TRBV13 and TRBJ2-1, with 7 positions matching TRBD1. The germline CDR1 and CDR2 sequences are PRHDT and FYEKMQ (reference sequence). The V segment lost 4 bases and the J segment 10 bases; nucleotides outside the gene matches: 10. CDR3 length: 14 amino acids. The CDR3 region is CASSYQTGSVEQFF. The CDR3 nucleotides are TGTGCCAGCAGCTATCAGACAGGGAGTGTGGAGCAGTTCTTC.

V usage is TRBV6-1 and J usage is TRBJ1-1; D call uncertain. V was pared by 7 bases and J by 10 bases, with 13 bases between. Germline values: CDR1 MNHNS, CDR2 SASEGT. The length of the CDR3 is 11 residues. CDR3 in amino acids: CASTPTPRAFF. CDR3 bases: TGTGCCAGCACCCCCACCCCGCGAGCTTTCTTT.